This is a list of T cell receptor beta chains from one sample in a study of spatial heterogeneity in lung cancer. In TCRdb, the 5' RACE reads were re-called with MiXCR into one record per CDR3 protein. The table lists 50,000 to 65,000 distinct CDR3 sequences, 6% to 9% of them singletons. The input for sequencing was PBMCs, taken at surgery. The receptors here all came from a female donor with early-stage non-small cell lung cancer. CDR3s include the opening cysteine and the closing phenylalanine or tryptophan. Fields, in order: V gene, clone size, J gene, D gene, CDR3 DNA, CDR3 protein. D genes are given only for firm matches. The size field is filled for only some rows; it gives once, few, many or a size class.

TRBV2,.,TRBJ2-5,TRBD1,TGTGCCGTAGGGACAGGGTTAGAGACCCAGTACTTC,CAVGTGLETQYF
TRBV12-3/TRBV12-4,many,TRBJ1-1,.,TGTGCCAGCAGTTTAGACAGGCCATTGAACACTGAAGCTTTCTTT,CASSLDRPLNTEAFF
TRBV5-1,few,TRBJ2-5,.,TGCGCCAGCAGCCCTGGACCTCGGGAGACCCAGTACTTC,CASSPGPRETQYF
TRBV2,many,TRBJ2-7,TRBD1,TGTGCCAGCAGGGGACAGGGGGGCACCTACGAGCAGTACTTC,CASRGQGGTYEQYF
TRBV7-6,many,TRBJ2-5,.,TGTGCCAGCAGCGAGCCTCGGGAGACCCAGTACTTC,CASSEPRETQYF
TRBV6-1,.,TRBJ2-7,.,TGTGCCAGCAAGGTGGGGGGGCAGGGAGTCTACGAGCAGTACTTC,CASKVGGQGVYEQYF
TRBV20-1,.,TRBJ2-7,TRBD2,TGCAGTGCTAGCGGGGGGAGCTCCTACGAGCAGTACTTC,CSASGGSSYEQYF
TRBV20-1,.,TRBJ1-5,.,TGCAGTGCCTCTAAGGGTTGGGATCAGCCCCAGCATTTT,CSASKGWDQPQHF
TRBV28,few,TRBJ2-1,.,TGTGCCAGCAGTTTGATTAACAGGTCCGAGCAGTTCTTC,CASSLINRSEQFF
TRBV23-1,many,TRBJ2-6,.,TGCGCCAGCAGACCCCAATTGGGGGGGCCACCTGCATCTGGGGCCAACGTCCTGACTTTC,CASRPQLGGPPASGANVLTF
TRBV9,few,TRBJ1-6,.,TGTGCCAGCAGCTACGGACTCTGGAATTCACCCCTCCACTTT,CASSYGLWNSPLHF
TRBV7-2,few,TRBJ2-5,.,TGTGCCAGCAGCGGGGGGGCCACCCAAGAGACCCAGTACTTC,CASSGGATQETQYF
TRBV7-3,few,TRBJ2-1,.,TGTGCCAGCAGCTTCGAACCTATCGCTAGTGAGCAGTTCTTC,CASSFEPIASEQFF
TRBV11-2,.,TRBJ2-5,.,TGTGCCAGCAGCTTAGATCTATTAGGGCAGGGTGAGACCCAGTACTTC,CASSLDLLGQGETQYF
TRBV5-1,.,TRBJ2-3,TRBD2,TGCGCCAGCAGCTTGGAGATGACTAGCGGCACAGATACGCAGTATTTT,CASSLEMTSGTDTQYF
TRBV7-8,.,TRBJ2-5,.,TGTGCCAGCAGGCGGACAAGGTACCAAGAGACCCAGTACTTC,CASRRTRYQETQYF
TRBV5-1,many,TRBJ2-7,TRBD2,TGCGCCAGCAGCTTTACTAGCGGGGAATACGAGCAGTACTTC,CASSFTSGEYEQYF
TRBV3-1,few,TRBJ2-1,TRBD1,TGTGCCAGCAGCCAAGATCCGGACAGGGCGGTCAATGAGCAGTTCTTC,CASSQDPDRAVNEQFF
TRBV2,many,TRBJ2-5,.,TGTGCCAGCCGTGGGCCAGTTCAAGAGACCCAGTACTTC,CASRGPVQETQYF
TRBV28,many,TRBJ1-6,TRBD1,TGTGCCAGCAGTTTAGGACAGGGGGGGGTTTCACCCCTCCACTTT,CASSLGQGGVSPLHF
TRBV7-8,many,TRBJ2-3,.,TGTGCCAGCAGCCCGGGTCCGCGCGTAGGCACAGATACGCAGTATTTT,CASSPGPRVGTDTQYF
TRBV3-1,many,TRBJ1-1,TRBD1,TGTGCCAGCAGCCGGCGAGTAACAGGGGGCACTACTGAAGCTTTCTTT,CASSRRVTGGTTEAFF
TRBV11-2,many,TRBJ2-6,TRBD1,TGTGCCAGCAGCATCCCGGGACAGGGGGCTGGGGCCAACGTCCTGACTTTC,CASSIPGQGAGANVLTF
TRBV5-1,few,TRBJ2-1,TRBD2,TGCGCCAGCAGCTACAGCGGGGCGAACTACAATGAGCAGTTCTTC,CASSYSGANYNEQFF
TRBV6-5,.,TRBJ2-7,.,TGTGCCAGCAGTTATCCCGACCGGCCCGAGCAGTACTTC,CASSYPDRPEQYF
TRBV29-1,few,TRBJ2-1,.,TGCAGTCTGACGGTAGCTTACAATGAGCAGTTCTTC,CSLTVAYNEQFF
TRBV7-2,many,TRBJ2-1,.,TGTGCCAGCAGCCCAGCCGCGGTTCAGGGGCGTAATGAGCAGTTCTTC,CASSPAAVQGRNEQFF
TRBV9,many,TRBJ1-6,TRBD1,TGTGCCAGCAGCTGGGGGACAGACCTTAATTCACCCCTCCACTTT,CASSWGTDLNSPLHF
TRBV20-1,many,TRBJ2-1,TRBD2,TGCAGTGCTAGAGAAGGGACTAGCGGTTCCTACAATGAGCAGTTCTTC,CSAREGTSGSYNEQFF
TRBV7-2,many,TRBJ1-5,.,TGTGCCAGCACCCAGAAGGGGGGCCAGCCCCAGCATTTT,CASTQKGGQPQHF
TRBV28,many,TRBJ1-4,.,TGTGCCAGCACGGGGGGCAACAATGAAAAACTGTTTTTT,CASTGGNNEKLFF
TRBV4-1,many,TRBJ2-5,TRBD2,TGCGCCAGCAGCCAAGATCTGGCGGGGGAACAAGAGACCCAGTACTTC,CASSQDLAGEQETQYF
TRBV18,.,TRBJ1-2,TRBD1,TGTGCCAGCTCACTAGGGACAGGGGAGGTCTATGGCTACACCTTC,CASSLGTGEVYGYTF
TRBV4-1,.,TRBJ1-2,TRBD1,TGCGCCAGCAGCCTGGACAGGGGGAATGGCTACACCTTC,CASSLDRGNGYTF
TRBV29-1,many,TRBJ1-2,.,TGCAGCGTTGAGCGCCTGGACAGAGCCTATGGCTACACCTTC,CSVERLDRAYGYTF
TRBV10-3,many,TRBJ2-1,TRBD2,TGTGCCACCTGGACTAGCGGGGACAATGAGCAGTTCTTC,CATWTSGDNEQFF
TRBV3-1,few,TRBJ2-7,.,TGTGCCAGCAGCCAAGATTTGTTGCCCTACGAGCAGTACTTC,CASSQDLLPYEQYF
TRBV2,few,TRBJ2-7,.,TGTGCCAGCATGGAGGGGAATCGGGAGCAGTACTTC,CASMEGNREQYF
TRBV29-1,many,TRBJ1-1,TRBD1,TGCAGCGTTGCTGGGGACAGGGGTACTGAAGCTTTCTTT,CSVAGDRGTEAFF
TRBV12-3/TRBV12-4,many,TRBJ1-2,.,TGTGCCAGCAGTTCAGTCATGGTTAATGGTGGCTACACCTTC,CASSSVMVNGGYTF
TRBV20-1,many,TRBJ2-2,.,TGCAGTGCTAGAGATTGGAGGGCCGGGGAGCTGTTTTTT,CSARDWRAGELFF